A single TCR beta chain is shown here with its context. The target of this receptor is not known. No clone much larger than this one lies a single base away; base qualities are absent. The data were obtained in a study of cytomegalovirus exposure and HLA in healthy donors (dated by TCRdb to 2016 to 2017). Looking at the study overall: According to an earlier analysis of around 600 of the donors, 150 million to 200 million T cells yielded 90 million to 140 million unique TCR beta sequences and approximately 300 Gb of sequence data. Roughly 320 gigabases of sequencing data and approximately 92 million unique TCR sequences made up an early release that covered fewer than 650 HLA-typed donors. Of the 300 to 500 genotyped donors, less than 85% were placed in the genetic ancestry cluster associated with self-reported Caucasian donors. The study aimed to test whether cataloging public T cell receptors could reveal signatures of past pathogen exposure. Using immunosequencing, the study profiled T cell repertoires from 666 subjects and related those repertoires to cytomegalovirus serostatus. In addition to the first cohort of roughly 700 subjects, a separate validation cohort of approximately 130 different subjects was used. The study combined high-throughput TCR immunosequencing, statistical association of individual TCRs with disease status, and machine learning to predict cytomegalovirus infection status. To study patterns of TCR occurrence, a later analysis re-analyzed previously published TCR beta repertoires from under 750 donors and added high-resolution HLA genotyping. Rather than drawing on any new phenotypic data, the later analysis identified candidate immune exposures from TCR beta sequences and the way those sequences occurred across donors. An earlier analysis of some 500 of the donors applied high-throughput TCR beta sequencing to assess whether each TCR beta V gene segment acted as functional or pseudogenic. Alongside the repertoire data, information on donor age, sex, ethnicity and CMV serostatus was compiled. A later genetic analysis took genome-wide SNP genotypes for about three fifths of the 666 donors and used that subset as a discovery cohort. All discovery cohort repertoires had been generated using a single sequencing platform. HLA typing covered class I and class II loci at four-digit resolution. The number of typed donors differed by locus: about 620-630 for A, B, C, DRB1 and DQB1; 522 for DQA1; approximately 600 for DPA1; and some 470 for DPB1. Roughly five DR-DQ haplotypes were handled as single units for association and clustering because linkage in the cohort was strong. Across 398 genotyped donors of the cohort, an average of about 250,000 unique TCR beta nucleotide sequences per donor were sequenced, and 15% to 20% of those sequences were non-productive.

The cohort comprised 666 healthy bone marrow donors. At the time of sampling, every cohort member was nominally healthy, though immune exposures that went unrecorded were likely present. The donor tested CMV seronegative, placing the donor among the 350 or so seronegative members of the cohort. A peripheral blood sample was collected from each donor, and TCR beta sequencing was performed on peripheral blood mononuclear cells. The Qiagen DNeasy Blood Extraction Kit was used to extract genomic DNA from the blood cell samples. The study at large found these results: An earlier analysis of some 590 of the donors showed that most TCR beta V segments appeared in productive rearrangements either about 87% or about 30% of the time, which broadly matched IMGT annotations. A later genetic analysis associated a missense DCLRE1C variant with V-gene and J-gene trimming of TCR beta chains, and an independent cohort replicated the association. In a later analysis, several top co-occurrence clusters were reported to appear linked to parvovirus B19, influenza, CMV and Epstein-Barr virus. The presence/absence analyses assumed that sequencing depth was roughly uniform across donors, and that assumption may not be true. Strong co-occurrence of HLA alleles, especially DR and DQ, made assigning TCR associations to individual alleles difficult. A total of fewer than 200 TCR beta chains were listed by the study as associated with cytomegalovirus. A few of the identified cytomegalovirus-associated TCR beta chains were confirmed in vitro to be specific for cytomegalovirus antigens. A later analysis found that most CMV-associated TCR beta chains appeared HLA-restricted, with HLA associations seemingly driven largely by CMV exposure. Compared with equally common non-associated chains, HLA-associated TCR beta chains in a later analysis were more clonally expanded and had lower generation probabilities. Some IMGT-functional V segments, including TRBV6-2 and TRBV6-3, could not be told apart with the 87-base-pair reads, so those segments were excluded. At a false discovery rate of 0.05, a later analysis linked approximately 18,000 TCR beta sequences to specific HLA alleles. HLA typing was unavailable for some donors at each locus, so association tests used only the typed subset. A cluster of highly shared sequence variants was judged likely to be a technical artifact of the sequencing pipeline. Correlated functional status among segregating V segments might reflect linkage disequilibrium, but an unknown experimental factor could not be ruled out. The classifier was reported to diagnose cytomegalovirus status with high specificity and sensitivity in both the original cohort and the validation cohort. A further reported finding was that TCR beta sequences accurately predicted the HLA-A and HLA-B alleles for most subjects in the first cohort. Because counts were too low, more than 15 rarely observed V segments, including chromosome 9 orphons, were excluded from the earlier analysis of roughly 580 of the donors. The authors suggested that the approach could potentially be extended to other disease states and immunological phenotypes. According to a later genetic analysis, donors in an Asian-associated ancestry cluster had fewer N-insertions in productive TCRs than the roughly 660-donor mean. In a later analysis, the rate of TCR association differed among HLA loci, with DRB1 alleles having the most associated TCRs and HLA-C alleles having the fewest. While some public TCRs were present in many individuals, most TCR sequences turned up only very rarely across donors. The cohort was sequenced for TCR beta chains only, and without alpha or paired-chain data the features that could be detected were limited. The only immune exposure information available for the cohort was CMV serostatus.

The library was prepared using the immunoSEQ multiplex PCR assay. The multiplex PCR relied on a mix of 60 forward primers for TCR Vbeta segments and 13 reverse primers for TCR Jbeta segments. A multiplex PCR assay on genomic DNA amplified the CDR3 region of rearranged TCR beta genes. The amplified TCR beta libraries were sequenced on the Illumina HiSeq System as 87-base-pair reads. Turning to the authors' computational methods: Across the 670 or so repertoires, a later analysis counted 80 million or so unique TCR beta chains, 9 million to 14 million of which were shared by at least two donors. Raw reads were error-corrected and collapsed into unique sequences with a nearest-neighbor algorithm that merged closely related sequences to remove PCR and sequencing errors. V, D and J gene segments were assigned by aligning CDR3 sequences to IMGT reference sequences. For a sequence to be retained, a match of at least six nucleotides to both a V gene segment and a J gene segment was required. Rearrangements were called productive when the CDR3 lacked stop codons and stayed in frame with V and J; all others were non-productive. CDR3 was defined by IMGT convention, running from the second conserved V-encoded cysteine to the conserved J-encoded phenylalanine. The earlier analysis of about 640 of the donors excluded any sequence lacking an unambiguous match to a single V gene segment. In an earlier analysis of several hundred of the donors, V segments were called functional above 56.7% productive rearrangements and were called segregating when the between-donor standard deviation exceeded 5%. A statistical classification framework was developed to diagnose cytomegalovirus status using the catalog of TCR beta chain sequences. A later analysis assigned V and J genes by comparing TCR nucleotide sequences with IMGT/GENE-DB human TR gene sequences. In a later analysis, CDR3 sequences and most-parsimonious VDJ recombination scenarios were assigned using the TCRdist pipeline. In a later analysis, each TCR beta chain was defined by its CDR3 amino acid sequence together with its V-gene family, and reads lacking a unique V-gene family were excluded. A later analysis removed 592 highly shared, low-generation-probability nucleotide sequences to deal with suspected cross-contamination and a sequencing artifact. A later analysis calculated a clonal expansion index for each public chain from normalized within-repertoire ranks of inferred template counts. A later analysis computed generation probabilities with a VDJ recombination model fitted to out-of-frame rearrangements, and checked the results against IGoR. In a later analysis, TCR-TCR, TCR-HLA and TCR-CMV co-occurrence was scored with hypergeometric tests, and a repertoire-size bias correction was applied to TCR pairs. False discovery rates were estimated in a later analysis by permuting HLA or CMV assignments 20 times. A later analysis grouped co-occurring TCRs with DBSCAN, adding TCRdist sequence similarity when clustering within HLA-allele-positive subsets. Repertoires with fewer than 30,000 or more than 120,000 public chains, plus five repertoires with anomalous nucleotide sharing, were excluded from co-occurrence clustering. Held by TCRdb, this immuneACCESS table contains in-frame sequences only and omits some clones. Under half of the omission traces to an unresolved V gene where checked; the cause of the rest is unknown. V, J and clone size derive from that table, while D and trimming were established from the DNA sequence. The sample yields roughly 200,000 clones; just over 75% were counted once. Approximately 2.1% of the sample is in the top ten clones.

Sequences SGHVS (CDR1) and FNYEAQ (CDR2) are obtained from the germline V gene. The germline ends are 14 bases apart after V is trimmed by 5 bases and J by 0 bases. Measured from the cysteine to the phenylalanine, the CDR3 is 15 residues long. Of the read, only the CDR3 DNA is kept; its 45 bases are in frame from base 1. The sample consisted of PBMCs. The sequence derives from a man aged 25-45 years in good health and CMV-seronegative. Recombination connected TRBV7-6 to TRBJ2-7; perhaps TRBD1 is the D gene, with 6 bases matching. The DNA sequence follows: TGTGCCAGCAGCGCAGGGGCGACGAGCTCCTACGAGCAGTACTTC. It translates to CASSAGATSSYEQYF.